A single sample is the source of the 17 T cell receptor beta chains below, sequenced in a study of blood T cell repertoires in COVID-19. Sequencing used immunoSEQ multiplex PCR; TCRdb keeps in-frame clones, though not all of them. The sample shows 30,000 to 45,000 clones, 85% to 90% of them seen only once. The sequencing sample was made of peripheral blood. Every receptor here comes from a man aged 65 to 85 with acute or convalescent COVID-19.

Written as DNA, the CDR3 is TGTGCCAGCAGTAAGGATGGACAGGTGAACACTGAAGCTTTCTTT. Translated, it gives CASSKDGQVNTEAFF. The V gene is TRBV6-2 or TRBV6-3, the J gene TRBJ1-1; 7 bases are shared with TRBD1. Trimming cost V 5 bases and J 0 bases; bases outside gene matches: 6. The V gene's germline CDR1 is MNHEY and CDR2 SVGEGT. The length of the CDR3 is 15 residues.

The genes are TRBV6-5 and TRBJ1-1; 10 positions match TRBD1. V was pared by 6 bases and J by 5 bases, with 9 bases of the junction left unmatched. The CDR3 sequence is 15 residues long. CDR1 and CDR2 (germline): MNHEY, SVGAGI. The CDR3: CASRLRQGARTEAFF. In DNA form, the CDR3 reads TGTGCCAGCAGGCTCCGACAGGGGGCGCGGACTGAAGCTTTCTTT.

The gene calls are TRBV4-3 and TRBJ1-6, with D unclear. This CDR3 contains 14 residues. CDR1 LGHNA and CDR2 YSLEER come from the germline V gene. V was shortened by 1 base and J by 7 bases, with 8 bases between the two germline ends. CDR3 residues: CASSQVYANSPLHF. CDR3 DNA sequence: TGCGCCAGCAGCCAAGTGTACGCGAATTCACCCCTCCACTTT.

The chain carries TRBV18 and TRBJ2-7; TRBD2 might be the D (5 bases). With 0 bases removed from V and 9 bases from J, the gap between germline ends came to 18 bases. Per germline, CDR1 KGHSH and CDR2 LQKENI. The CDR3 runs 15 residues. This chain's CDR3 is CASSPPGGSGSGQYF. The CDR3 DNA sequence: TGTGCCAGCTCACCACCCGGCGGGTCGGGATCTGGGCAGTACTTC.

This clone occurred once. The V call is TRBV4-2, the J call TRBJ2-2; 8 positions agree with TRBD1. CDR3 size: 18 residues. V lost 2 bases and J lost 7; bases outside the gene matches: 15. Germline-derived CDR1 and CDR2 are LGHNA and YNFKEQ. CDR3 amino acids: CASSQLHGETGGRGELFF. Here the CDR3 DNA reads TGTGCCAGCAGCCAACTTCATGGGGAAACAGGGGGACGCGGGGAGCTGTTTTTT.

This chain joins TRBV29-1 and TRBJ2-5; 9 bases fit TRBD2. The length of the CDR3 is 13 residues. The V gene end was trimmed by 6 bases and the J gene end by 3 bases; junction bases not matched to a gene: 5. Germline CDR1 reads SQVTM; CDR2 reads ANQGSEA. The CDR3 reads CSVLTSGEETQYF. The CDR3 nucleotides read TGCAGCGTCCTGACTAGCGGAGAAGAGACCCAGTACTTC.

This clone showed up just a few times. This sequence joins TRBV7-7 and TRBJ1-4; the D is unclear. The CDR3 runs 15 residues. Trimming removed 5 bases at V and 0 bases at J, with 10 bases between. The germline gives CDR1 SSHAT, CDR2 FNYEAQ (reference sequence). The CDR3 spells CASSRTAATNEKLFF. Here the CDR3 DNA reads TGTGCCAGCAGCCGTACTGCCGCAACTAATGAAAAACTGTTTTTT.

The J gene is TRBJ2-4, the V gene TRBV5-1; TRBD1 agrees at 7 bases. The CDR3 has 13 amino acids. Germline CDR1 reads SGHRS; CDR2 reads YFSETQ. The J segment lost 5 bases and the V segment lost 7 bases, leaving 6 bases of the junction unmatched. DNA for the CDR3: TGCGCCAGCTCACAGGGGAACGAAAACATTCAGTACTTC. As protein: CASSQGNENIQYF.

The chain couples TRBV25-1 to TRBJ2-5; 9 bases match TRBD1. Germline CDR1 MGHDK, CDR2 SYGVNS. The junction had 7 bases not matched to a gene; V was cut back by 0 bases and J by 5 bases. The CDR3 contains 16 residues. CDR3: CASSEYNRGRWETQYF. For the CDR3, the DNA is TGTGCCAGCAGTGAATATAACAGGGGGCGCTGGGAGACCCAGTACTTC. Looking up the rest from reference TRBV25-1 and TRBJ2-5 gives the full variable domain: EADIYQTPRYLVIGTGKKITLECSQTMGHDKMYWYQQDPGMELHLIHYSYGVNSTEKGDLSSESTVSRIRTEHFPLTLESARPSHTSQYLCASSEYNRGRWETQYFGPGTRLLVL.

The chain carries TRBV3-1 (or the pseudogene TRBV3-2) and TRBJ1-1; 8 nucleotides agree with TRBD1. V gave up 4 bases and J gave up 8 bases; unmatched junction bases: 9. CDR1 is LGHDT, CDR2 YNNKEL, per germline (reference sequence). This CDR3 contains 14 residues. The CDR3 here is CASSLGPGGMEAFF. CDR3 DNA sequence: TGTGCCAGCAGCCTGGGACCAGGGGGCATGGAAGCTTTCTTT.

This clone was counted a single time. This chain connects TRBV9 to TRBJ1-6, with D hard to call. V was trimmed by 2 bases and J by 7 bases, leaving 10 bases between them. The CDR3 has 14 amino acids. Germline-derived CDR1 and CDR2 are SGDLS and YYNGEE. As DNA, the CDR3 is TGTGCCAGCAGCGTGCGGGTTTCGAATTCACCCCTCCACTTT. It specifies CASSVRVSNSPLHF.

V gene TRBV3-1 (or the pseudogene TRBV3-2) combines with J gene TRBJ1-2; weak D call: TRBD1 (6 bases). The CDR3 is made up of 15 amino acids. Trimming stripped 1 base from V and 3 bases from J, with 12 bases between. CDR1 and CDR2 from the germline V gene are LGHDT and YNNKEL (reference sequence). The CDR3 nucleotides read TGTGCCAGCAGCCAAGGGACAGCGACTTACTATGGCTACACCTTC. Protein: CASSQGTATYYGYTF.

This chain uses TRBV6-5 with TRBJ2-3; D gene uncertain. Germline V gene sequence: CDR1 MNHEY, CDR2 SVGAGI. Trimming shortened V by 8 bases and J by 6 bases, and 15 bases separated the two germline ends. The CDR3 sequence is 13 residues long. CDR3 sequence reads: CASRSLGWDTQYF. The CDR3 DNA sequence: TGTGCCAGCCGGAGCTTGGGTTGGGATACGCAGTATTTT.

Concerning this clone itself: An end of the junction differs from the germline gene, which may be a read error. The chain recombines TRBV4-3 with TRBJ2-2; TRBD2 matches 7 bases. The CDR3 loop spans 18 amino acids. Germline CDR1 LGHNA, CDR2 YSLEER. CDR3: CASSQSLGGSKNPGELFF. The CDR3 DNA is TGCGCCAGCAGCCAGTCACTTGGCGGGAGTAAGAACCCCGGGGAGCTGTTTTTT.

The genes are TRBV4-1 and TRBJ2-4, with D unclear. The germline V gene encodes CDR1 MGHRA and CDR2 YSYEKL. There are 15 residues in the CDR3. V dropped 1 base and J dropped 6 bases, with 13 bases sitting between them. The CDR3 DNA reads TGCGCCAGCAGCCAAGTAACAAACCCCAGAAACATTCAGTACTTC. It yields the protein CASSQVTNPRNIQYF.

This rearrangement joins TRBV15 to TRBJ1-1; TRBD1 matches at 7 bases. Germline V gives CDR1 LNHNV, CDR2 YYDKDF (reference sequence). V was pared by 1 base and J by 2 bases, with 4 bases of the junction left unmatched. The CDR3 extends over 15 amino acids. CDR3 DNA: TGTGCCACCAGCAGAGTGAGACAGGGAAACACTGAAGCTTTCTTT. Its protein is CATSRVRQGNTEAFF.

The chain joins TRBV5-1 to TRBJ2-1; no clear D gene. This CDR3 is 15 amino acids long. In germline, CDR1 is SGHRS, CDR2 YFSETQ. Trimming removed 1 base from V and 8 bases from J, with 16 bases in between. CDR3 in DNA: TGCGCCAGCAGCTTGAACGGGTTATTCTTCTATGAGCAGTTCTTC. It is translated as CASSLNGLFFYEQFF.